One sample yielded the 2 T cell receptor beta chains listed below, sequenced in a study of shared clonotypes between healthy human individuals. Produced via immunoSEQ multiplex PCR; TCRdb's table is partial and in-frame only. The sample shows a few hundred thousand clones, less than 97% of them seen only once. Naive CD8 cells lacked CD45RO, underwent positive selection for CCR7 and left out terminally differentiated effector memory CD45RA+ cells. Material for sequencing was naive CD8+ T cells sorted from blood. The source is a woman aged 25-40 years in good health.

The CDR3 region is CAIDRDTSYEQYF. The CDR3 coding sequence is TGTGCCATCGACCGGGACACCTCCTACGAGCAGTACTTC. V is TRBV2 and J is TRBJ2-7; tentative D call: TRBD1 (6 bases). V was shortened by 10 bases and J by 0 bases, with 13 bases between the two germline ends. Germline assignment: CDR1 SNHLY and CDR2 FYNNEI. The CDR3 loop spans 13 amino acids. Filled out from reference TRBV2 and TRBJ2-7, the complete variable domain reads EPEVTQTPSHQVTQMGQEVILRCVPISNHLYFYWYRQILGQKVEFLVSFYNNEISEKSEIFDDQFSVERPDGSNFTLKIRSTKLEDSAMYFCAIDRDTSYEQYFGPGTRLTVT.

This clone was counted once. The chain is built from TRBV6-5 and TRBJ1-2; D may be TRBD1 (5 bases). The length of the CDR3 is 14 residues. The ends were cut back, 0 bases at V and 6 bases at J, with 11 bases in the middle. Germline V gene sequence: CDR1 MNHEY, CDR2 SVGAGI. DNA of the CDR3: TGTGCCAGCAGTTACTCGAGAGGGGTTGATGGCTACACCTTC. Translation: CASSYSRGVDGYTF.